Following are 20 T cell receptor beta chains from one sample sequenced in a study of OX40 agonist ivuxolimab in advanced cancers. This table comes from immunoSEQ multiplex PCR, and its TCRdb copy is limited to in-frame clones, with some not included. The table has fewer than 100,000 clones, roughly 93% seen once. This specimen was CD4+ or CD8+ T cells sorted from blood, taken in a trial of the OX40 agonist ivuxolimab. The receptor source for this set is an adult with an advanced solid tumor such as melanoma, head and neck, liver or kidney cancer.

This sequence joins TRBV28 and TRBJ1-4; D is uncertain. Germline CDR1 is MDHEN and CDR2 is SYDVKM. The V and J ends lost 7 bases and 0 bases respectively, with 9 bases between them. The CDR3 consists of 14 residues. Here the CDR3 DNA reads TGTGCCAGCAAGGACGGATCAACTAATGAAAAACTGTTTTTT. Translation gives CASKDGSTNEKLFF.

The rearrangement joins TRBV19 to TRBJ1-1, with no clear D. The CDR3 covers 14 residues. CDR1 and CDR2 from the germline V gene are LNHDA and SQIVND (reference sequence). Trimming took 5 bases from V and 7 from J, leaving 17 bases between them. The CDR3 nucleotides read TGTGCCAGTAGTTCCATGTGGAGGGCAAATGAAGCTTTCTTT. The encoded protein is CASSSMWRANEAFF.

The chain is built from TRBV10-1 and TRBJ2-1; D gene unclear. V lost 3 bases, J lost 10 bases, and 13 bases lay in between. The germline V gene has CDR1 WNHNN and CDR2 SYGVQD (reference sequence). The CDR3 is made up of 13 amino acids. CDR3 in amino acids: CASSDGLRTEQFF. The CDR3 DNA follows: TGCGCCAGCAGTGATGGCCTAAGAACCGAGCAGTTCTTC.

The gene calls are TRBV19 and TRBJ2-1; D is perhaps TRBD2 (5 bases). V lost 11 bases and J lost 1, with 15 bases in between. The CDR3 has 14 amino acids. Germline V lookup: CDR1 LNHDA, CDR2 SQIVND (reference sequence). This CDR3 is CAAGSSGSYNEQFF. CDR3 coding DNA: TGTGCCGCCGGATCCAGCGGATCCTACAATGAGCAGTTCTTC.

The chain uses TRBV25-1 and TRBJ1-1, with TRBD1 matching over 7 bases. The CDR3 has 11 residues. With V trimmed by 8 bases and J by 8 bases, 5 bases remained unmatched. CDR1 is MGHDK and CDR2 is SYGVNS in the germline V gene. CDR3 nucleotides: TGTGCCAGCGGGTGGGACAGAGAAGCTTTCTTT. It translates to CASGWDREAFF.

This sequence joins TRBV15 and TRBJ2-5; D not certain. With 5 bases removed from V and 1 base from J, the gap between germline ends came to 11 bases. Germline-derived CDR1 and CDR2 are LNHNV and YYDKDF (reference sequence). This CDR3 has 14 residues. CDR3 protein: CATSHGSGQETQYF. The DNA of the CDR3 is TGTGCCACCAGCCATGGATCGGGCCAAGAGACCCAGTACTTC.

The CDR3 nucleotides are TGTGCCAGCCGCTGGGCCATTTCTGGGGCCAACGTCCTGACTTTC. Its translation: CASRWAISGANVLTF. The V and J genes are TRBV28 and TRBJ2-6, with unresolved D. Germline assignment: CDR1 MDHEN and CDR2 SYDVKM. This CDR3 spans 15 amino acids. Trimming took off 8 bases at V and 1 base at J, with 12 bases between the two ends.

This chain connects TRBV4-1 to TRBJ2-3, with D unresolved. V gave up 2 bases and J gave up 4 bases, with 7 bases separating them. The CDR3 totals 13 residues. Germline-derived CDR1 and CDR2 are MGHRA and YSYEKL. CDR3 sequence: CASSQRVSDTQYF. CDR3 DNA sequence: TGCGCCAGCAGCCAACGGGTTTCAGATACGCAGTATTTT.

This chain uses TRBV29-1 with TRBJ2-3, with D possibly TRBD1 on 6 matching bases. The germline V gene has CDR1 SQVTM and CDR2 ANQGSEA. V was cut by 4 bases and J by 3 bases, with 14 bases left in between. This CDR3 comprises 14 residues. CDR3 coding DNA: TGCAGCGTTGCCCATCAGGGGACAACAGATACGCAGTATTTT. It translates to CSVAHQGTTDTQYF.

The chain uses TRBV2 and TRBJ2-7; perhaps TRBD2 as D (6 bases). Germline assignment: CDR1 SNHLY and CDR2 FYNNEI. This CDR3 has 13 amino acids. Trimming left V 7 bases short and J 8 bases short, with 18 bases between. The CDR3 sequence: CASMGEVVPKQYF. CDR3 bases: TGTGCCAGCATGGGGGAGGTTGTTCCTAAGCAGTACTTC.

This clone has a single count. The chain couples TRBV7-3 to TRBJ2-7; 7 positions match TRBD1. With V trimmed by 5 bases and J by 5 bases, 9 bases remained unmatched. The CDR3 extends over 14 amino acids. CDR1 is SGHTA and CDR2 is FQGTGA in the germline V gene. The CDR3 loop reads CASSPWTGVHEQYF. CDR3 in DNA: TGTGCCAGCAGCCCCTGGACAGGCGTCCACGAGCAGTACTTC.

This clone appeared a few times. The CDR3 region is CASSQGGGYEQYF. CDR3 in DNA: TGTGCCAGCAGCCAAGGAGGAGGCTACGAGCAGTACTTC. This chain joins TRBV4-2 and TRBJ2-7, with D perhaps TRBD2 (5 bases). Trimming shortened V by 1 base and J by 3 bases, and 7 bases separated the two germline ends. The CDR3 covers 13 residues. Germline V gene sequence: CDR1 LGHNA, CDR2 YNFKEQ.

The rearrangement uses TRBV9 and TRBJ2-5; 8 bases agree with TRBD1. The germline V gene has CDR1 SGDLS and CDR2 YYNGEE. V trimming: 3 bases; J trimming: 1 base; junction bases outside the gene matches: 2. CDR3 size: 14 residues. The CDR3 DNA sequence: TGTGCCAGCAGCGCCGGACAGGGCCAAGAGACCCAGTACTTC. It yields the protein CASSAGQGQETQYF.

This clone has a single count. DNA of the CDR3: TGTGCCAGCAGCTTGGGAGCGGGCAATCAGCCCCAGCATTTT. Amino acids: CASSLGAGNQPQHF. The chain links TRBV5-6 to TRBJ1-5, with unresolved D. The CDR3 is 14 residues long. CDR1 is SGHDT and CDR2 is YYEEEE in the germline V gene. Deletions cut 0 bases from V and 2 bases from J, with 6 bases between. The full variable domain, its missing parts supplied by reference TRBV5-6 and TRBJ1-5, is DAGVTQSPTHLIKTRGQQVTLRCSPKSGHDTVSWYQQALGQGPQFIFQYYEEEERQRGNFPDRFSGHQFPNYSSELNVNALLLGDSALYLCASSLGAGNQPQHFGDGTRLSIL.

This chain links TRBV5-4 with TRBJ2-4; D may be TRBD1 (6 bases). Trimming shortened V by 4 bases and J by 2 bases, and 16 bases separated the two germline ends. Looked up from germline, CDR1 is SGHNT and CDR2 is YYREEE (reference sequence). The CDR3 runs to 16 residues. CDR3 coding DNA: TGTGCCAGCAGCCAACGAGCTACAGGGACCAAAAACATTCAGTACTTC. Translation: CASSQRATGTKNIQYF.

V and J are TRBV5-6 and TRBJ2-7; TRBD1 matches at 7 bases. V lost 0 bases and J lost 7; bases outside the gene matches: 10. CDR3 length: 15 amino acids. Germline CDR1 reads SGHDT; CDR2 reads YYEEEE. CDR3: CASSLGTGPTGEQYF. DNA of the CDR3: TGTGCCAGCAGCTTGGGGACAGGTCCCACTGGTGAGCAGTACTTC. The entire variable domain, with the rest obtained from reference TRBV5-6 and TRBJ2-7, is as follows: DAGVTQSPTHLIKTRGQQVTLRCSPKSGHDTVSWYQQALGQGPQFIFQYYEEEERQRGNFPDRFSGHQFPNYSSELNVNALLLGDSALYLCASSLGTGPTGEQYFGPGTRLTVT.

V usage is TRBV27 and J usage is TRBJ2-3; tentative D call: TRBD2 (5 bases). Trimming cost V 2 bases and J 7 bases, with 10 bases left between them. The length of the CDR3 is 13 residues. CDR1 and CDR2 (germline): MNHEY, SMNVEV (reference sequence). In DNA form, the CDR3 reads TGTGCCAGCAGTTTACGCCTAGCATATACGCAGTATTTT. Protein: CASSLRLAYTQYF.

The chain carries TRBV12-5 and TRBJ1-2, with 8 positions matching TRBD1. V trimming: 4 bases; J trimming: 4 bases; junction bases outside the gene matches: 5. The CDR3 runs to 14 residues. Germline V gives CDR1 LGHNT, CDR2 FRNRAP. The CDR3 loop is CASGYGQGFYGYTF. The CDR3 nucleotides are TGTGCTAGTGGTTACGGACAGGGCTTCTATGGCTACACCTTC.

The V call is TRBV11-2, the J call TRBJ1-4; D is undetermined. This CDR3 is built from 18 residues. Trimming removed 5 bases at V and 4 bases at J, with 23 bases between. CDR1 is SGHAT, CDR2 FQNNGV, per germline. CDR3 loop: CASSLRGQRAPLNEKLFF. CDR3 nucleotides: TGTGCCAGCAGCCTCCGCGGCCAACGAGCACCGCTTAATGAAAAACTGTTTTTT.

The chain uses TRBV4-1 and TRBJ1-2; D perhaps matches TRBD1 (5 bases). Germline CDR1 is MGHRA and CDR2 is YSYEKL. V was pared by 3 bases and J by 8 bases, with 19 bases between. The CDR3 extends over 15 amino acids. As DNA, the CDR3 is TGCGCCAGCAGCCACTCGGGGCGGCAGTATGTAGGCTACACCTTC. Translated, it gives CASSHSGRQYVGYTF.